The present T cell receptor beta chain was sequenced within a study of cytomegalovirus exposure and HLA in healthy donors. Findings and caveats of the study: Indistinguishability led to the exclusion of some V segments, TRBV6-2 and TRBV6-3 included. A later look showed TCR association rates differing by HLA locus, highest for DRB1 and lowest for HLA-C.

Regarding this clone: Its antigen is not identified.

The V gene's germline CDR1 is GTSNPN and CDR2 SVGIG (reference sequence). The CDR3 has 16 residues. V shed 0 bases and J 5 bases; nucleotides not matched to a gene: 8. The study ran its PCR with 60 Vbeta and 13 Jbeta primers. Assay: immunoSEQ multiplex PCR; the TCRdb copy retains only in-frame clones and omits some. The data show about 140,000 clones, about four fifths seen once. This receptor was taken from a man aged 35 to 55 in good health and CMV-seropositive. The gene calls are TRBV30 and TRBJ2-3, with 10 nucleotides matching TRBD2. The source material was PBMCs. CDR3 DNA: TGTGCCTGGAGTGTCAAGCTAGCGGGAGTAAGAGATACGCAGTATTTT. Amino acids: CAWSVKLAGVRDTQYF.